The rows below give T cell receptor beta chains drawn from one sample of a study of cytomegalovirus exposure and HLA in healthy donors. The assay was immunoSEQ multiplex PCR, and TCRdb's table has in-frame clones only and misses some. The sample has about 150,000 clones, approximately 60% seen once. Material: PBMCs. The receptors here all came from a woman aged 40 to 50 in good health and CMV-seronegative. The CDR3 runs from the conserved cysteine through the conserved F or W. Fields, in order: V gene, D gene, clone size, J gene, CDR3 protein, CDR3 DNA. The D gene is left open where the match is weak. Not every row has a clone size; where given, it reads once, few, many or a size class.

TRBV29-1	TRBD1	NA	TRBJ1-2	CSVGKGGEDYGYTF	TGCAGCGTTGGGAAAGGGGGCGAAGACTATGGCTACACCTTC
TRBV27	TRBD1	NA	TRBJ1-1	CASSSRTGVGNTEAFF	TGTGCCAGCAGTTCCAGGACAGGGGTGGGGAACACTGAAGCTTTCTTT
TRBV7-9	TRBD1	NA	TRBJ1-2	CASVYSGGATRANYGYTF	TGTGCCAGCGTTTACTCAGGGGGCGCTACCCGAGCTAACTATGGCTACACCTTC
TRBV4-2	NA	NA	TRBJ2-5	CASSQVRQSQETQYF	TGTGCCAGCAGCCAAGTCAGACAGAGTCAGGAGACCCAGTACTTC
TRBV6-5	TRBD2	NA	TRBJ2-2	CASSYSAGGPGGELFF	TGTGCCAGCAGTTACTCTGCGGGGGGGCCGGGCGGGGAGCTGTTTTTT
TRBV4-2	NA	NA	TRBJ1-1	CASSQAGRTEAFF	TGTGCCAGCAGCCAAGCAGGGAGGACTGAAGCTTTCTTT
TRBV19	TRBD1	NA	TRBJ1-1	CASSIEPRQGTNTEAFF	TGTGCCAGTAGTATAGAGCCTCGACAGGGGACGAACACTGAAGCTTTCTTT
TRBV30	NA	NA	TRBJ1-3	CAWVRFRPSSGNTIYF	TGTGCCTGGGTGAGGTTCCGACCTAGCTCTGGAAACACCATATATTTT
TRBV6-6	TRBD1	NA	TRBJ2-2	CASRQTDRGTGELFF	TGTGCCAGCAGGCAGACAGACAGGGGAACCGGGGAGCTGTTTTTT
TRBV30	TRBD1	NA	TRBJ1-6	CAWQVKTGSNSPLHF	TGTGCCTGGCAAGTCAAGACAGGGTCGAATTCACCCCTCCACTTT
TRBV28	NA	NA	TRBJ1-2	CASSPSRPYRANYGYTF	TGTGCCAGCAGCCCTTCACGCCCGTACAGGGCGAACTATGGCTACACCTTC
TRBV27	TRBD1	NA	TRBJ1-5	CASRGTASNQPQHF	TGTGCCAGCAGAGGGACAGCTAGCAATCAGCCCCAGCATTTT
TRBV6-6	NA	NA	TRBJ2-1	CASSAPLNEQFF	TGTGCCAGCAGTGCCCCTCTAAATGAGCAGTTCTTC
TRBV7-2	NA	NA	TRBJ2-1	CASSIQTGAGNEQFF	TGTGCCAGCAGCATTCAGACAGGTGCCGGCAATGAGCAGTTCTTC
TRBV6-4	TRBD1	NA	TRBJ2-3	CASSDSNRGPDTQYF	TGTGCCAGCAGTGACTCGAACAGGGGGCCTGATACGCAGTATTTT
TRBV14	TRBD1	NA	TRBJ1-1	CASSQRDRVTEAFF	TGTGCCAGCAGCCAAAGGGACAGGGTCACTGAAGCTTTCTTT
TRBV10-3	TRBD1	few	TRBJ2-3	CAISWDSRTDTQYF	TGTGCCATCAGTTGGGACAGCCGCACAGATACGCAGTATTTT
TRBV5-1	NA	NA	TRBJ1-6	CASSQGHGSSYNSPLHF	TGCGCCAGCTCCCAGGGGCACGGTAGCTCCTATAATTCACCCCTCCACTTT
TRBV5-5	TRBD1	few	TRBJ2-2	CASSLLAGGTGELFF	TGTGCCAGCAGCTTGTTAGCAGGGGGCACCGGGGAGCTGTTTTTT
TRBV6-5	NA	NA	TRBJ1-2	CASSYPRDIVYGYTF	TGTGCCAGCAGTTACCCCCGGGACATCGTCTATGGCTACACCTTC
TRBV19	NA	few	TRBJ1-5	CASSPGGGMSQPQHF	TGTGCCAGTAGTCCTGGCGGGGGCATGAGTCAGCCCCAGCATTTT
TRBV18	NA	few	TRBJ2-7	CASSPETGMYEQYF	TGTGCCAGCTCCCCAGAAACAGGGATGTACGAGCAGTACTTC
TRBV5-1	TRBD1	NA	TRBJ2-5	CASSLEGQGIAETQYF	TGCGCCAGCAGCTTGGAGGGACAGGGGATAGCAGAGACCCAGTACTTC
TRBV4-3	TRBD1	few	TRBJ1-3	CASSPPGGLGNTIYF	TGCGCCAGCAGCCCCCCAGGGGGCCTAGGAAACACCATATATTTT
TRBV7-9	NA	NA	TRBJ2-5	CASSPRTDQETQYF	TGTGCCAGCAGCCCGAGGACAGACCAAGAGACCCAGTACTTC